This is a list of T cell receptor beta chains from one sample in a study of CD8+ T cells in alopecia areata. Only in-frame clones appear in the TCRdb table, and some are missing; sequencing was by immunoSEQ multiplex PCR. The table records 120,000 or so clones, roughly two thirds of them present only once. Sequenced sample: CD4+ T cells sorted from blood. These receptor sequences come from a human donor in good health. Each CDR3 is given with its conserved first and last residue. The order of the fields is D gene, clone size, V gene, J gene, CDR3 DNA, CDR3 protein. A D gene is named only where the DNA matches it firmly. Expanded clones get a size class; other rows say once, few or many, or leave the size out.

d_gene: NA
abundance: NA
v_gene: TRBV30
j_gene: TRBJ1-6
CDR3nt: TGTGCCTGGAGTGGGTCCCTCGAGGTTTCACCCCTCCACTTT
CDR3aa: CAWSGSLEVSPLHF

d_gene: NA
abundance: NA
v_gene: TRBV30
j_gene: TRBJ1-1
CDR3nt: TGTGCCTGGAGTGTACGTCGGGGCTCTGAAGCTTTCTTT
CDR3aa: CAWSVRRGSEAFF

d_gene: NA
abundance: once
v_gene: TRBV2
j_gene: TRBJ1-2
CDR3nt: TGTGCCAGCAGTGAGAAAAGGGAACTTAACTATGGCTACACCTTC
CDR3aa: CASSEKRELNYGYTF

d_gene: TRBD1
abundance: NA
v_gene: TRBV5-1
j_gene: TRBJ2-3
CDR3nt: TGCGCCAGCAGCTCCGGGACAGGGGGAACAGATACGCAGTATTTT
CDR3aa: CASSSGTGGTDTQYF

d_gene: NA
abundance: NA
v_gene: TRBV27
j_gene: TRBJ1-1
CDR3nt: TGTGCCAGCAGTCCCTTGGCCGGGTTGAACACTGAAGCTTTCTTT
CDR3aa: CASSPLAGLNTEAFF

d_gene: NA
abundance: NA
v_gene: TRBV2
j_gene: TRBJ1-5
CDR3nt: TGTGCCAGCCGATACTCGGAGGGAATAGGCAATCAGCCCCAGCATTTT
CDR3aa: CASRYSEGIGNQPQHF

d_gene: TRBD1
abundance: once
v_gene: TRBV2
j_gene: TRBJ1-2
CDR3nt: TGTGCCAGCCCTCCGGGGGGCTCCAGGGGGGACTATGGCTACACCTTC
CDR3aa: CASPPGGSRGDYGYTF

d_gene: TRBD1
abundance: NA
v_gene: TRBV29-1
j_gene: TRBJ1-5
CDR3nt: TGCAGCGTTACAGGGGGCGCGGGTCAGCCCCAGCATTTT
CDR3aa: CSVTGGAGQPQHF

d_gene: NA
abundance: NA
v_gene: TRBV30
j_gene: TRBJ1-5
CDR3nt: TGTGCCTGGAGGGGGAGGGGGGATCAGCCCCAGCATTTT
CDR3aa: CAWRGRGDQPQHF

d_gene: NA
abundance: few
v_gene: TRBV30
j_gene: TRBJ2-7
CDR3nt: TGTGCCTGGAGGCTACCGACATCCTACGAGCAGTACTTC
CDR3aa: CAWRLPTSYEQYF

d_gene: NA
abundance: NA
v_gene: TRBV29-1
j_gene: TRBJ2-1
CDR3nt: TGCAGCGTCAGAGCTTACAATGAGCAGTTCTTC
CDR3aa: CSVRAYNEQFF

d_gene: NA
abundance: NA
v_gene: TRBV29-1
j_gene: TRBJ1-3
CDR3nt: TGCAGCGGGTCCACTGGAAACACCATATATTTT
CDR3aa: CSGSTGNTIYF

d_gene: NA
abundance: NA
v_gene: TRBV30
j_gene: TRBJ2-5
CDR3nt: TGTGCCTGGAGTGGGAGGGGTTTCCAAGAGACCCAGTACTTC
CDR3aa: CAWSGRGFQETQYF

d_gene: TRBD2
abundance: NA
v_gene: TRBV4-2
j_gene: TRBJ2-5
CDR3nt: TGTGCCAGCAGCCAAGAGACACTAGCGGAAGAGACCCAGTACTTC
CDR3aa: CASSQETLAEETQYF

d_gene: TRBD1
abundance: NA
v_gene: TRBV7-7
j_gene: TRBJ2-5
CDR3nt: TGTGCCAGCAGCGGGGGACAGAAAGAGACCCAGTACTTC
CDR3aa: CASSGGQKETQYF

d_gene: NA
abundance: NA
v_gene: TRBV6-1
j_gene: TRBJ1-5
CDR3nt: TGTGCCAGCAGTGATTCCCGGGCTTGGGAAAGCAATCAGCCCCAGCATTTT
CDR3aa: CASSDSRAWESNQPQHF

d_gene: NA
abundance: NA
v_gene: TRBV30
j_gene: TRBJ1-6
CDR3nt: TGTGCCTGGAGTGACAGCTTTAATTCACCCCTCCACTTT
CDR3aa: CAWSDSFNSPLHF

d_gene: NA
abundance: few
v_gene: TRBV27
j_gene: TRBJ1-5
CDR3nt: TGTGCCACCAGTCAGGGGTCCCCCCTCAATCAGCCCCAGCATTTT
CDR3aa: CATSQGSPLNQPQHF

d_gene: NA
abundance: few
v_gene: TRBV30
j_gene: TRBJ1-2
CDR3nt: TGTGCCTGGAGTCTGGGTGGGGGCGGCGGCTACACCTTC
CDR3aa: CAWSLGGGGGYTF

d_gene: NA
abundance: NA
v_gene: TRBV5-4
j_gene: TRBJ1-1
CDR3nt: TGTGCCAGCAGCCCCAGGAAGGGTGGTAACACTGAAGCTTTCTTT
CDR3aa: CASSPRKGGNTEAFF

d_gene: TRBD2
abundance: NA
v_gene: TRBV7-9
j_gene: TRBJ2-1
CDR3nt: TGTGCCCGGCTTCATGGGGCCGGGGGGGAGAATGAGCAGTTCTTC
CDR3aa: CARLHGAGGENEQFF

d_gene: NA
abundance: NA
v_gene: TRBV6-5
j_gene: TRBJ1-1
CDR3nt: TGTGCCAGCAGTAAACAGGGTGGCGCTGAAGCTTTCTTT
CDR3aa: CASSKQGGAEAFF

d_gene: NA
abundance: once
v_gene: TRBV19
j_gene: TRBJ1-2
CDR3nt: TGTGCCAGTAGGGGCAGTAATAACTATGGCTACACCTTC
CDR3aa: CASRGSNNYGYTF

d_gene: TRBD2
abundance: NA
v_gene: TRBV5-1
j_gene: TRBJ2-1
CDR3nt: TGCGCCAGCAGCTCGGTTAGCGGGGGGGCGGAAAATGAGCAGTTCTTC
CDR3aa: CASSSVSGGAENEQFF

d_gene: TRBD2
abundance: few
v_gene: TRBV7-2
j_gene: TRBJ2-3
CDR3nt: TGTGCCAGCAGCTTATACGCGGGGGGGGGAAAAGATACGCAGTATTTT
CDR3aa: CASSLYAGGGKDTQYF

d_gene: TRBD1
abundance: NA
v_gene: TRBV5-4
j_gene: TRBJ1-2
CDR3nt: TGTGCCAGCAGCTCCAACCGGGACAGGGGGTCTGGCTACACCTTC
CDR3aa: CASSSNRDRGSGYTF

d_gene: NA
abundance: NA
v_gene: TRBV29-1
j_gene: TRBJ1-2
CDR3nt: TGCAGCGTTGGAGGGGACTATGGCTACACCTTC
CDR3aa: CSVGGDYGYTF

d_gene: TRBD1
abundance: NA
v_gene: TRBV15
j_gene: TRBJ1-1
CDR3nt: TGTGCCACCAGCAGAGACAGGGGGCACACTGAAGCTTTCTTT
CDR3aa: CATSRDRGHTEAFF

d_gene: TRBD2
abundance: NA
v_gene: TRBV5-1
j_gene: TRBJ2-1
CDR3nt: TGCGCCAGCAGCTTGGTAGCGGGGGACAATGAGCAGTTCTTC
CDR3aa: CASSLVAGDNEQFF

d_gene: NA
abundance: NA
v_gene: TRBV2
j_gene: TRBJ1-1
CDR3nt: TGTGCCAGCAGCGCCGGGATGACGAACACTGAAGCTTTCTTT
CDR3aa: CASSAGMTNTEAFF

d_gene: NA
abundance: NA
v_gene: TRBV7-2
j_gene: TRBJ1-2
CDR3nt: TGTGCCAGCAGCCCCTTCACACTACCCGGCTACACCTTC
CDR3aa: CASSPFTLPGYTF

d_gene: TRBD1
abundance: few
v_gene: TRBV29-1
j_gene: TRBJ2-5
CDR3nt: TGCAGCGTACCCCCGGACAGGGGGATGACAGTACAAGAGACCCAGTACTTC
CDR3aa: CSVPPDRGMTVQETQYF

d_gene: NA
abundance: NA
v_gene: TRBV4-1
j_gene: TRBJ2-6
CDR3nt: TGCGCCAGCAGCCAAGTGGGGGGCTCTGGGGCCAACGTCCTGACTTTC
CDR3aa: CASSQVGGSGANVLTF

d_gene: NA
abundance: NA
v_gene: TRBV30
j_gene: TRBJ2-2
CDR3nt: TGTGCCTGGAGGAGCGGCAGGACCGGGGAGCTGTTTTTT
CDR3aa: CAWRSGRTGELFF

d_gene: NA
abundance: NA
v_gene: TRBV30
j_gene: TRBJ1-5
CDR3nt: TGTGCCTGGAGTGTTGGGGCGGGGGCGAATCAGCCCCAGCATTTT
CDR3aa: CAWSVGAGANQPQHF

d_gene: TRBD2
abundance: NA
v_gene: TRBV30
j_gene: TRBJ2-1
CDR3nt: TGTGCCTGCACAGCGGGGGGGCTCGACAATGAGCAGTTCTTC
CDR3aa: CACTAGGLDNEQFF

d_gene: NA
abundance: NA
v_gene: TRBV29-1
j_gene: TRBJ2-2
CDR3nt: TGCAGCGTCGCACCGGGCGGGGAGCTGTTTTTT
CDR3aa: CSVAPGGELFF

d_gene: NA
abundance: few
v_gene: TRBV30
j_gene: TRBJ2-5
CDR3nt: TGTGCCTGGAGGGATGAACAGACCCAGTACTTC
CDR3aa: CAWRDEQTQYF

d_gene: TRBD2
abundance: NA
v_gene: TRBV29-1
j_gene: TRBJ2-3
CDR3nt: TGCAGCGTCGCAGCGGGGGGGGGCGATACGCAGTATTTT
CDR3aa: CSVAAGGGDTQYF

d_gene: NA
abundance: NA
v_gene: TRBV18
j_gene: TRBJ1-2
CDR3nt: TGTGCCAGCTCGTCTCAGGGCTCCTATGGCTACACCTTC
CDR3aa: CASSSQGSYGYTF

d_gene: TRBD1
abundance: many
v_gene: TRBV7-9
j_gene: TRBJ2-7
CDR3nt: TGTGCCAGCAGCCAGACAGGGGACGAGCAGTACTTC
CDR3aa: CASSQTGDEQYF

d_gene: TRBD1
abundance: few
v_gene: TRBV18
j_gene: TRBJ1-5
CDR3nt: TGTGCCAGCTCACAAACAGGGGATCAGCCCCAGCATTTT
CDR3aa: CASSQTGDQPQHF

d_gene: NA
abundance: NA
v_gene: TRBV2
j_gene: TRBJ2-3
CDR3nt: TGTGCCTTTGCGAGGGTTGCAGATACGCAGTATTTT
CDR3aa: CAFARVADTQYF

d_gene: NA
abundance: NA
v_gene: TRBV19
j_gene: TRBJ2-6
CDR3nt: TGTGCCAGTAGTATCTATTCTGGCGCTGGGGCCAACGTCCTGACTTTC
CDR3aa: CASSIYSGAGANVLTF

d_gene: TRBD2
abundance: NA
v_gene: TRBV11-1
j_gene: TRBJ2-2
CDR3nt: TGTGCCAGCAGCCGCCCTCGGGGGGCCGGGGAGCTGTTTTTT
CDR3aa: CASSRPRGAGELFF

d_gene: NA
abundance: NA
v_gene: TRBV6-5
j_gene: TRBJ2-5
CDR3nt: TGTGCCAGCAGTTACCCGACCCAAGAGACCCAGTACTTC
CDR3aa: CASSYPTQETQYF

d_gene: TRBD2
abundance: NA
v_gene: TRBV9
j_gene: TRBJ2-1
CDR3nt: TGTGCCAGCAGCGCCCGCGGGGGAGACTACAATGAGCAGTTCTTC
CDR3aa: CASSARGGDYNEQFF